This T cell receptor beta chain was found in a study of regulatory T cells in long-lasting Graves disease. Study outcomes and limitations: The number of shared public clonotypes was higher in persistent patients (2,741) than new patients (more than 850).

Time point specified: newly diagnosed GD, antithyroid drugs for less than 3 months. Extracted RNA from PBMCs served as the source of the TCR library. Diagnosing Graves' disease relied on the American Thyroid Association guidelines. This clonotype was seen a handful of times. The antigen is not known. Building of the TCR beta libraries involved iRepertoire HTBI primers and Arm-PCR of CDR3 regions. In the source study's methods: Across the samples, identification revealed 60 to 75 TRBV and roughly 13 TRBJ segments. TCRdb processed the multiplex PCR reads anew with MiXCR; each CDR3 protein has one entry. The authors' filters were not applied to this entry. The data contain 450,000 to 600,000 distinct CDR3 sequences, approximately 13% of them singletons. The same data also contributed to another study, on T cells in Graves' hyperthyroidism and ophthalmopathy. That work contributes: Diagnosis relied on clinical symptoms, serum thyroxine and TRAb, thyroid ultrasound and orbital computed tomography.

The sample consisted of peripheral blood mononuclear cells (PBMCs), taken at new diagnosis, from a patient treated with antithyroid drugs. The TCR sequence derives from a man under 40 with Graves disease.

For the CDR3, the DNA is TGTGCCTGGGAACTAGCGGGCGGCGACAATGAGCAGTTCTTC. Translation: CAWELAGGDNEQFF. V usage is TRBV30 and J usage is TRBJ2-1; TRBD2 aligns across 9 bases. This CDR3 is 14 amino acids long. The V gene end was trimmed by 5 bases and the J gene end by 5 bases; junction bases not matched to a gene: 7. The germline V gene has CDR1 GTSNPN and CDR2 SVGIG (reference sequence).